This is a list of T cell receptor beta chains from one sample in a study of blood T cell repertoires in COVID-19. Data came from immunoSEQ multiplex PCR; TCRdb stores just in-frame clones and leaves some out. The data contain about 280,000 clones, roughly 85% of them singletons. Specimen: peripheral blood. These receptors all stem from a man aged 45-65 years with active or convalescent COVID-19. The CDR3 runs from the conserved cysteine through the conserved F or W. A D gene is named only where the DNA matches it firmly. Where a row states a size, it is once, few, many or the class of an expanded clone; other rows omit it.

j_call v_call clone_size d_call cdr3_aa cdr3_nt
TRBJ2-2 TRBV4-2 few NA CASSQAQGGGELFF TGTGCCAGCAGCCAAGCCCAGGGGGGCGGGGAGCTGTTTTTT
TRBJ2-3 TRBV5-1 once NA CASSLESGGRTDTQYF TGCGCCAGCAGCTTGGAGTCGGGGGGCCGCACAGATACGCAGTATTTT
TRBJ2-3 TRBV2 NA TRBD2 CASSSPAGGGTDTQYF TGTGCCAGCAGTTCTCCAGCGGGAGGGGGCACAGATACGCAGTATTTT
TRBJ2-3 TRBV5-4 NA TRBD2 CASSQGLGSGASTDTQYF TGTGCCAGCAGCCAAGGACTAGGTAGCGGAGCCAGCACAGATACGCAGTATTTT
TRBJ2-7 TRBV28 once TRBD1 CASSLRGQVYEQYF TGTGCCAGCAGTTTAAGGGGACAGGTCTACGAGCAGTACTTC
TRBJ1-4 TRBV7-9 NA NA CASSSYRDQNGKLFF TGTGCCAGCAGCTCTTACAGGGACCAAAACGGAAAACTGTTTTTT
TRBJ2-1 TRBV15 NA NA CATSRGQSSYNEQFF TGTGCCACCAGCAGGGGCCAAAGCTCCTACAATGAGCAGTTCTTC
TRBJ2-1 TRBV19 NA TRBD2 CATSGLSNYNEQFF TGTGCCACTTCGGGACTATCGAACTACAATGAGCAGTTCTTC
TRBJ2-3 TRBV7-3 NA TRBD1 CASSQGTGGSDTQYF TGTGCCAGCAGCCAAGGGACAGGAGGATCAGATACGCAGTATTTT
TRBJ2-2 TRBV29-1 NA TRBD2 CSVEGELAGDPTGELFF TGCAGCGTTGAGGGGGAGCTAGCGGGAGACCCCACCGGGGAGCTGTTTTTT
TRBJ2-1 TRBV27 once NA CASRHSGVNNEQFF TGTGCCAGCAGGCATAGCGGAGTTAACAATGAGCAGTTCTTC
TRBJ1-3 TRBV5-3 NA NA CARVYSGNTIYF TGTGCCAGGGTCTACTCTGGAAACACCATATATTTT
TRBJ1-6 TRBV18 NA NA CASSPPIGERSPLHF TGTGCCAGCTCACCACCGATCGGGGAGCGGTCACCCCTCCACTTT
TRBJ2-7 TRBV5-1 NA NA CASSAGQLAREQYF TGCGCCAGCAGCGCGGGACAGCTTGCGAGGGAGCAGTACTTC
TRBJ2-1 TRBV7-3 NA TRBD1 CASSPDRGTVNEQFF TGTGCCAGCAGCCCAGACAGGGGCACCGTCAATGAGCAGTTCTTC
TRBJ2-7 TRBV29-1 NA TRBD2 CSASRTSGSREQYF TGCAGCGCCAGCAGGACTAGCGGGAGCCGCGAGCAGTACTTC
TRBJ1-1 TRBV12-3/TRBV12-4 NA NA CASSLNEGTEAFF TGTGCCAGCAGTTTAAACGAGGGCACTGAAGCTTTCTTT
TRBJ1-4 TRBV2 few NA CASREGGLGEKLFF TGTGCCAGCAGGGAGGGGGGGCTTGGAGAAAAACTGTTTTTT
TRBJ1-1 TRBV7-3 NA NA CASSLTGAETEAFF TGTGCCAGCAGCTTAACAGGGGCGGAAACTGAAGCTTTCTTT
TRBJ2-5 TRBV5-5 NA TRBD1 CASSWTGPTVQETQYF TGTGCCAGCAGCTGGACAGGGCCGACCGTTCAAGAGACCCAGTACTTC
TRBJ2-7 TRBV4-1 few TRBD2 CASSQLTSGSVYEQYF TGCGCCAGCAGCCAACTAACTAGCGGGAGTGTCTACGAGCAGTACTTC
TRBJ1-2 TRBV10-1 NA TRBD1 CASSSGQGTGYTF TGCGCCAGCAGTTCCGGACAGGGGACTGGCTACACCTTC
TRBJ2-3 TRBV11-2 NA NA CASSLGGPRDTQYF TGTGCCAGCAGCTTAGGAGGGCCCCGGGATACGCAGTATTTT
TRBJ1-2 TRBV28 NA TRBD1 CASSRTGSFYGYTF TGTGCCAGCAGTCGGACAGGATCCTTCTATGGCTACACCTTC
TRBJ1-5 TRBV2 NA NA CASKSGQRNQPQHF TGTGCCAGCAAGTCAGGGCAGAGGAATCAGCCCCAGCATTTT
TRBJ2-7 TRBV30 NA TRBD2 CAWSSSGRGEQYF TGTGCCTGGAGTTCTAGCGGGAGAGGCGAGCAGTACTTC
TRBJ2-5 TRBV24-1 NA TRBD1 CATSDAGQGGREAQYF TGTGCCACCAGTGACGCGGGACAGGGAGGGCGAGAGGCCCAGTACTTC
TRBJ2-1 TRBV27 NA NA CASSSTGTRPPEQFF TGTGCCAGCAGTTCTACCGGGACTCGGCCCCCGGAGCAGTTCTTC
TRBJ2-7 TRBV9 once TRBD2 CASSLGLAAGYEQYF TGTGCCAGCAGCTTGGGACTAGCGGCCGGCTACGAGCAGTACTTC
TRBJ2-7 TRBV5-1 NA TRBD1 CASSLGATGGYEQYF TGCGCCAGCAGCTTAGGGGCGACAGGGGGCTACGAGCAGTACTTC
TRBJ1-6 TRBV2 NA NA CASREESSYNSPLHF TGTGCCAGCAGAGAGGAAAGCTCCTATAATTCACCCCTCCACTTT
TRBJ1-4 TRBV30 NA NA CAYRLSGEKLFF TGTGCCTATCGTCTAAGCGGGGAAAAACTGTTTTTT
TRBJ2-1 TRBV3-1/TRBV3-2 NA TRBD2 CASSQSGRGYNEQFF TGTGCCAGCAGCCAAAGCGGGAGAGGGTACAATGAGCAGTTCTTC
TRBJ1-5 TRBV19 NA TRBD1 CASKKDRDNQPQHF TGTGCCAGCAAGAAGGACAGGGACAATCAGCCCCAGCATTTT
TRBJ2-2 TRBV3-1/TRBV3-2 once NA CASSQGSGVGELFF TGTGCCAGCAGCCAAGGATCAGGGGTCGGGGAGCTGTTTTTT
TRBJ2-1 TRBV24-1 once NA CATSDYRTTRGNEQFF TGTGCCACCAGTGATTACCGGACGACTCGGGGGAATGAGCAGTTCTTC
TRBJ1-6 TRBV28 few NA CASSFSGEVSPLHF TGTGCCAGCAGTTTCTCTGGGGAGGTTTCACCCCTCCACTTT
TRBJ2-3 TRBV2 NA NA CASGRAGQLSTDTQYF TGTGCCAGCGGTCGGGCGGGACAGTTAAGCACAGATACGCAGTATTTT
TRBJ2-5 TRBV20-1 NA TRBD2 CSASLAGGLGETQYF TGCAGTGCTAGTCTAGCGGGAGGACTTGGGGAGACCCAGTACTTC
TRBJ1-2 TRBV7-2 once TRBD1 CASKRAGGLPGYTF TGTGCCAGCAAGCGGGCAGGGGGCCTCCCTGGCTACACCTTC
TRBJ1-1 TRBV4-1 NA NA CASSQGTLNTEAFF TGCGCCAGCAGCCAAGGGACACTTAACACTGAAGCTTTCTTT
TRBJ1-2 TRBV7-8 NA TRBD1 CASSPAHRGESYGYTF TGTGCCAGCAGCCCGGCTCACAGGGGGGAGAGCTATGGCTACACCTTC
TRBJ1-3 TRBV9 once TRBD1 CASSGTGVGGNTIYF TGTGCCAGCAGCGGTACAGGGGTTGGAGGAAACACCATATATTTT
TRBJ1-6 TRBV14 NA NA CASSQGSGYNSPLHF TGTGCCAGCAGCCAAGGATCCGGGTATAATTCACCCCTCCACTTT
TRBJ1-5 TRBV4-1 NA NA CASSLSVNQPQHF TGCGCCAGCAGCCTGAGCGTAAATCAGCCCCAGCATTTT
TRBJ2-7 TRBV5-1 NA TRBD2 CASSRVTGGYEQYF TGCGCCAGCAGCCGGGTCACGGGAGGCTACGAGCAGTACTTC
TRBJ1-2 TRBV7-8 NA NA CASSLSRDIYGYTF TGTGCCAGCAGCTTATCAAGGGACATCTATGGCTACACCTTC
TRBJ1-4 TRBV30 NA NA CAWGVAGKHEKLFF TGTGCCTGGGGGGTCGCAGGGAAGCATGAAAAACTGTTTTTT
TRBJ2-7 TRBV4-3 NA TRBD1 CASSQWDSVSYEQYF TGCGCCAGCAGCCAGTGGGACAGTGTTTCCTACGAGCAGTACTTC
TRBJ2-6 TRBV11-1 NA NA CASSFTGANVLTF TGTGCCAGCAGCTTCACTGGGGCCAACGTCCTGACTTTC
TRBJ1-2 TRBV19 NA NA CASSIGGGYTF TGTGCCAGTAGTATCGGGGGGGGCTACACCTTC
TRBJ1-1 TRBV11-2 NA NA CASSSLGAMNTEAFF TGTGCCAGCAGCTCCCTGGGGGCCATGAACACTGAAGCTTTCTTT
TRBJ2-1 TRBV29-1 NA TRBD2 CSVLAGGPTYNEQFF TGCAGCGTTTTAGCGGGAGGGCCCACCTACAATGAGCAGTTCTTC